Listed below are T cell receptor beta chains from one sample, sequenced in a study of T cells in localized non-small cell lung cancer. This table comes from immunoSEQ multiplex PCR, and its TCRdb copy is limited to in-frame clones, with some not included. The sample contains about 20,000 clones, more than 85% of which appear only once. The sample was PBMCs, taken before any cancer treatment. The receptor set was obtained from a man between 40 and 70 years old with stage II squamous cell lung carcinoma. The CDR3 runs from the conserved cysteine through the conserved F or W. The D gene is left open where the match is weak. For some rows the clone size is stated as once, few or many, or as a class when expanded; others skip it.

TRBJ2-3	TRBD2	NA	TRBV19	TGTGCCAGTAGTAAAGGACTAGCGGGAGCGTCCGATACGCAGTATTTT	CASSKGLAGASDTQYF
TRBJ1-1	NA	NA	TRBV7-9	TGTGCCAGCAGCCCAGCGCGGAAAGCTTTCTTT	CASSPARKAFF
TRBJ1-4	NA	NA	TRBV28	TGTGCCAGCAGTCTCAGGGTGGCTAATGAAAAACTGTTTTTT	CASSLRVANEKLFF
TRBJ2-7	TRBD2	NA	TRBV5-4	TGTGCCAGCAGCTTGTATCGTGGCGGGGGGAACGAGCAGTACTTC	CASSLYRGGGNEQYF
TRBJ2-7	TRBD1	NA	TRBV19	TGTGCCAGTAGTATCGCCGGGACAGGGGCCTACGAGCAGTACTTC	CASSIAGTGAYEQYF
TRBJ2-1	TRBD2	NA	TRBV27	TGTGCCAGCAGTCCCGGACTAGCGGGGGGGCTGCGGTTCTTC	CASSPGLAGGLRFF
TRBJ1-2	NA	NA	TRBV5-1	TGCGCCAGCAGCTTGGATCCCGTAGCCAAATCTAACTATGGCTACACCTTC	CASSLDPVAKSNYGYTF
TRBJ1-2	NA	once	TRBV18	TGTGCCAGCTCACCCACGTCGGGGGAAGGCTATGGCTACACCTTC	CASSPTSGEGYGYTF
TRBJ2-7	NA	NA	TRBV7-8	TGTGCCAGCAGCCCAGGGGGGGCGGGAGGCTTCTACGAGCAGTACTTC	CASSPGGAGGFYEQYF
TRBJ2-7	TRBD1	NA	TRBV27	TGTGCCAGCAGTTGGGACAGGGGGCACTCAGCGGGGGACGAGCAGTACTTC	CASSWDRGHSAGDEQYF
TRBJ2-7	TRBD1	NA	TRBV10-3	TGTGCCATCAGTGAGTCGACAGGGTCTTACGAGCAGTACTTC	CAISESTGSYEQYF
TRBJ2-1	TRBD2	NA	TRBV6-5	TGTGCCAGCAGTTACCCTCTAGCGGGGGGAGGTAATGAGCAGTTCTTC	CASSYPLAGGGNEQFF
TRBJ1-3	NA	NA	TRBV4-3	TGCGCCAGCAGCCAAGACAGGATCTCTGGAAACACCATATATTTT	CASSQDRISGNTIYF
TRBJ2-3	TRBD1	NA	TRBV11-2	TGTGCCAGCAGCTCCTGGGGGGGGGACAGGGCATATACGCAGTATTTT	CASSSWGGDRAYTQYF
TRBJ2-1	TRBD2	NA	TRBV29-1	TGCAGCGGGCGACTAGCGGGAGGGCCGGGTGAGCAGTTCTTC	CSGRLAGGPGEQFF
TRBJ2-5	NA	once	TRBV6-6	TGTGCCAGCAGTTTAGGGGGGATGGAGACCCAGTACTTC	CASSLGGMETQYF
TRBJ2-7	NA	NA	TRBV5-1	TGCGCCAGCAGCTTGGGAGGTGGAGAGCAGTACTTC	CASSLGGGEQYF
TRBJ1-1	NA	NA	TRBV28	TGTGCCAGTACTGACAGCGTGAACACTGAAGCTTTCTTT	CASTDSVNTEAFF
TRBJ1-5	NA	NA	TRBV19	TGTGCCAGTAGTTTGGAGGAGAATCAGCCCCAGCATTTT	CASSLEENQPQHF
TRBJ2-7	NA	NA	TRBV27	TGTGCCAGCAGCAATCCAGGGGGAGGAAACGAGCAGTACTTC	CASSNPGGGNEQYF
TRBJ1-6	TRBD1	NA	TRBV30	TGTGCCTGGAGAAGGACAGGGGATAATTCACCCCTCCACTTT	CAWRRTGDNSPLHF
TRBJ1-2	NA	NA	TRBV7-9	TGTGCCAGCAGCTTAAAGGGACCTAACTATGGCTACACCTTC	CASSLKGPNYGYTF
TRBJ2-5	TRBD2	NA	TRBV4-2	TGTGCCAGCAGCCAAGATCTAGGTAGCGGGAGGATTCTGGAAGAGACCCAGTACTTC	CASSQDLGSGRILEETQYF
TRBJ2-7	NA	NA	TRBV7-2	TGTGCCAGCAGCCCATTTGGACCCTACGAGCAGTACTTC	CASSPFGPYEQYF
TRBJ2-2	TRBD2	medium-sized	TRBV5-1	TGCGCCAGCAGCTTGGGAACTAGCGGGACCGGGGAGCTGTTTTTT	CASSLGTSGTGELFF
TRBJ2-3	NA	NA	TRBV7-2	TGTGCCAGCAGCTCCCTAGCTCCAGATACGCAGTATTTT	CASSSLAPDTQYF
TRBJ2-1	NA	NA	TRBV5-5	TGTGCCAGCAGCCTCGACAGTTACAATGAGCAGTTCTTC	CASSLDSYNEQFF
TRBJ1-2	TRBD1	NA	TRBV2	TGTGCCAGCAGTTCAGGGGGCAGCTATGGCTACACCTTC	CASSSGGSYGYTF
TRBJ2-3	TRBD2	NA	TRBV10-2	TGCGCCAGCAGTCGACTAGCGGGAGGGTTAGATACGCAGTATTTT	CASSRLAGGLDTQYF
TRBJ2-7	NA	NA	TRBV30	TGTGCCTGGAGTGTACATGGGTCCGAGCAGTACTTC	CAWSVHGSEQYF
TRBJ2-1	TRBD2	NA	TRBV18	TGTGCCAGCTCGCGGGGGGGGCGGACTATTTACAATGAGCAGTTCTTC	CASSRGGRTIYNEQFF
TRBJ2-3	TRBD2	NA	TRBV7-7	TGTGCTAGCAGCCCCCTTATCGAGGCGGGAGGGAGCACAGATACGCAGTATTTT	CASSPLIEAGGSTDTQYF
TRBJ1-5	NA	NA	TRBV10-3	TGTGCCATCAGCGGGGCGAGCAATCAGCCCCAGCATTTT	CAISGASNQPQHF
TRBJ2-3	TRBD2	NA	TRBV19	TGTGCCAGTAGTATTAGTTGGGGACTAGCGGGGGACTTCAGCACAGACACGCAGTATTTT	CASSISWGLAGDFSTDTQYF
TRBJ2-2	TRBD2	NA	TRBV5-1	TGCGCCAGCAGCTTAAATAGCGGGGGGCCCACCGGGGAGCTGTTTTTT	CASSLNSGGPTGELFF
TRBJ2-1	NA	NA	TRBV7-2	TGTGCCAGCAGCTTCGCCGCGGAGCAGTTCTTC	CASSFAAEQFF
TRBJ1-2	NA	NA	TRBV6-5	TGTGCCAGCAGTGCGGACAGATTCTATGGCTACACCTTC	CASSADRFYGYTF
TRBJ2-2	NA	NA	TRBV5-6	TGTGCCAGCAGCTTGGCCTTACAGGGTTTCACCGGGGAGCTGTTTTTT	CASSLALQGFTGELFF
TRBJ2-5	TRBD2	few	TRBV6-6	TGTGCCAGCAGAGCTAGCGGGGTGGAGACCCAGTACTTC	CASRASGVETQYF
TRBJ1-5	NA	NA	TRBV5-1	TGCGCCAGCAGCACAGACAACAATCAGCCCCAGCATTTT	CASSTDNNQPQHF
TRBJ2-2	NA	NA	TRBV9	TGTGCCAGCAGCGTAGAAGACAGCGCGAACACCGGGGAGCTGTTTTTT	CASSVEDSANTGELFF
TRBJ2-1	NA	few	TRBV28	TGTGCCAGCAGTTTACGTTATGAGCAGTTCTTC	CASSLRYEQFF
TRBJ1-6	TRBD1	NA	TRBV5-8	TGTGCCAGCAGCCGAGGACAGGTCCTAGGATATAATTCACCCCTCCACTTT	CASSRGQVLGYNSPLHF
TRBJ2-1	TRBD2	NA	TRBV9	TGTGCCAGCAGCGTAGGTGTTTCGAGGGGGGGACTAGCGGTTAATGAGCAGTTCTTC	CASSVGVSRGGLAVNEQFF
TRBJ2-5	TRBD1	NA	TRBV10-3	TGTGCCATCAGTCTAACAGGGGGAGAAGGAGAGACCCAGTACTTC	CAISLTGGEGETQYF
TRBJ2-3	NA	once	TRBV9	TGTGCCAGCAGCGTCAGGGGGGGACCAGATACGCAGTATTTT	CASSVRGGPDTQYF
TRBJ2-2	NA	NA	TRBV5-1	TGCGCCAGCAGCTATTACAGGGATTCGAACACCGGGGAGCTGTTTTTT	CASSYYRDSNTGELFF
TRBJ1-1	NA	few	TRBV30	TGTGCCTGGAGTCGGGGCAGTATTGGCACTGAAGCTTTCTTT	CAWSRGSIGTEAFF
TRBJ1-1	NA	NA	TRBV10-3	TGTGCCATCAGGAAAGGGATGAACACTGAAGCTTTCTTT	CAIRKGMNTEAFF
TRBJ1-5	TRBD1	NA	TRBV27	TGTGCCAGCAGTCAGGGGGTGAGGAATAGCAATCAGCCCCAGCATTTT	CASSQGVRNSNQPQHF